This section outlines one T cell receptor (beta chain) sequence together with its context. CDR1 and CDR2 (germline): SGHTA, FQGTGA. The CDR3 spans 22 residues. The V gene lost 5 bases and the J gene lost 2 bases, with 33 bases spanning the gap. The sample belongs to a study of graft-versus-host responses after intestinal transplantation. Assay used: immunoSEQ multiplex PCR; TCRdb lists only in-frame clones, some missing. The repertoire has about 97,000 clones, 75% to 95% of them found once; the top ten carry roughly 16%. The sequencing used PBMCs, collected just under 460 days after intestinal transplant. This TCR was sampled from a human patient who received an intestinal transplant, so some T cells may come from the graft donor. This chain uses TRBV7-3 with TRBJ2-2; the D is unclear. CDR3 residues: CASSPYKDMKGRSGPNTGELFF. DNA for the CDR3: TGTGCCAGCAGCCCCTATAAAGACATGAAAGGGCGGTCTGGCCCCAACACCGGGGAGCTGTTTTTT.